The rows below give T cell receptor beta chains drawn from one sample of a study of PD-L1 blockade in urothelial cancer. Assay used: immunoSEQ multiplex PCR; TCRdb lists only in-frame clones, some missing. Of about 45,000 clones detected, 82% appear once; the ten largest clones hold 13%. This specimen was PBMCs, taken around atezolizumab (anti-PD-L1) treatment. All receptors derive from a man between 60 and 75 years old with urothelial cancer. Both conserved end residues are part of each CDR3. D genes are given only for firm matches. Size is omitted from some rows. Given values are once, few, many or a class for expanded clones.

clone_size	d_call	v_call	j_call	cdr3_aa	cdr3_nt
NA	TRBD2	TRBV7-2	TRBJ2-2	CASSRGLAGNTGELFF	TGTGCCAGCAGCCGTGGACTAGCGGGGAACACCGGGGAGCTGTTTTTT
NA	NA	TRBV6-6	TRBJ2-3	CASSYQGAGADTQYF	TGTGCCAGCAGTTACCAGGGGGCGGGGGCAGATACGCAGTATTTT
NA	TRBD1	TRBV25-1	TRBJ2-7	CASSDRDRGSYEQYF	TGTGCCAGCAGTGACCGGGACAGGGGATCCTACGAGCAGTACTTC
NA	NA	TRBV7-8	TRBJ2-2	CASSLNSLTGELFF	TGTGCCAGCAGCTTAAACAGCTTGACCGGGGAGCTGTTTTTT
NA	TRBD1	TRBV19	TRBJ1-4	CASSISTGIGEKLFF	TGTGCCAGTAGTATCTCGACAGGGATAGGAGAAAAACTGTTTTTT
NA	TRBD2	TRBV28	TRBJ2-1	CASRPTGLALNEQFF	TGTGCCAGCAGGCCCACGGGACTAGCTTTAAATGAGCAGTTCTTC
NA	TRBD2	TRBV7-2	TRBJ2-3	CASSRLAGGLTDTQYF	TGTGCCAGCAGCCGACTAGCGGGGGGGCTAACAGATACGCAGTATTTT
NA	TRBD1	TRBV4-1	TRBJ1-4	CASSPGAGQGNEKLFF	TGCGCCAGCAGCCCCGGTGCGGGACAGGGTAATGAAAAACTGTTTTTT
NA	NA	TRBV11-2	TRBJ2-2	CASSLYGSANTGELFF	TGTGCCAGCAGCTTATATGGGAGCGCGAACACCGGGGAGCTGTTTTTT
NA	TRBD1	TRBV7-2	TRBJ2-5	CASSLRTGRQETQYF	TGTGCCAGCAGCCTCAGGACAGGGAGGCAAGAGACCCAGTACTTC
NA	NA	TRBV28	TRBJ2-7	CASTTRPGMGSYEQYF	TGTGCCAGCACCACCCGGCCGGGGATGGGCTCCTACGAGCAGTACTTC
NA	NA	TRBV28	TRBJ2-5	CASSILDSEETQYF	TGTGCCAGCAGCATACTGGACTCTGAAGAGACCCAGTACTTC
NA	NA	TRBV6-5	TRBJ1-1	CASRPGRGGSTEAFF	TGTGCCAGCAGGCCAGGCAGGGGTGGGAGTACTGAAGCTTTCTTT
NA	TRBD2	TRBV5-1	TRBJ2-1	CASSLGGSGTYNEQFF	TGCGCCAGCAGCTTAGGCGGGAGTGGGACCTACAATGAGCAGTTCTTC
NA	TRBD1	TRBV19	TRBJ1-6	CASSADRGSPLHF	TGTGCCAGTAGTGCGGACAGGGGTTCACCCCTCCACTTT
NA	TRBD1	TRBV5-4	TRBJ2-3	CASSTPGTVLRTDTQYF	TGTGCCAGCAGCACCCCCGGGACAGTGCTTCGCACAGATACGCAGTATTTT
few	NA	TRBV28	TRBJ1-1	CASSFLGSSPGGAFF	TGTGCCAGCAGTTTTCTTGGTAGTTCTCCTGGCGGAGCTTTCTTT
NA	TRBD1	TRBV19	TRBJ1-5	CASSAVTGAGNQPQHF	TGTGCCAGTAGTGCCGTCACAGGGGCGGGCAATCAGCCCCAGCATTTT
NA	NA	TRBV6-1	TRBJ2-5	CASSEGVGGRETQYF	TGTGCCAGCAGTGAAGGGGTGGGGGGGCGAGAGACCCAGTACTTC
NA	TRBD1	TRBV11-2	TRBJ2-7	CASSPGTDYEQYF	TGTGCCAGCAGCCCAGGGACAGACTACGAGCAGTACTTC
NA	TRBD2	TRBV11-2	TRBJ2-2	CASSFRRRGGTGELFF	TGTGCCAGCAGCTTCCGCCGGCGGGGGGGCACCGGGGAGCTGTTTTTT
NA	NA	TRBV14	TRBJ1-1	CASSQGGGKPEAFF	TGTGCCAGCAGCCAAGGGGGGGGTAAGCCTGAAGCTTTCTTT
NA	NA	TRBV2	TRBJ1-6	CASSGENGNSPLHF	TGTGCCAGCAGTGGGGAGAACGGGAATTCACCCCTCCACTTT
NA	NA	TRBV5-4	TRBJ2-5	CASSFRDTQETQYF	TGTGCCAGCAGCTTCCGGGACACCCAAGAGACCCAGTACTTC
NA	NA	TRBV5-4	TRBJ2-5	CASRSGTKTSETQYF	TGTGCCAGCAGGTCCGGGACAAAGACTTCAGAGACCCAGTACTTC
NA	NA	TRBV27	TRBJ2-5	CASSPQAEGETQYF	TGTGCCAGCAGTCCACAGGCGGAGGGAGAGACCCAGTACTTC
NA	TRBD2	TRBV7-2	TRBJ2-1	CASRVAGGGSYNEQFF	TGTGCCAGCAGGGTAGCGGGGGGCGGGTCCTACAATGAGCAGTTCTTC
NA	TRBD1	TRBV4-1	TRBJ2-2	CASSQAGQGARTGELFF	TGCGCCAGCAGCCAAGCGGGACAGGGGGCCCGAACCGGGGAGCTGTTTTTT
NA	TRBD1	TRBV5-1	TRBJ1-5	CASSLTGGNQPQHF	TGCGCCAGCAGCTTGACAGGGGGCAATCAGCCCCAGCATTTT
NA	TRBD1	TRBV7-9	TRBJ1-3	CASSFSTGVTGNTIYF	TGTGCCAGCAGCTTTTCAACAGGGGTAACTGGAAACACCATATATTTT
NA	TRBD1	TRBV7-9	TRBJ2-7	CASSLPPGQGAYEQYF	TGTGCCAGCAGTTTACCGCCGGGACAGGGGGCCTACGAGCAGTACTTC
NA	NA	TRBV5-1	TRBJ2-4	CASSPEVNTIQYF	TGCGCCAGCAGCCCCGAGGTGAATACCATTCAGTACTTC
NA	TRBD2	TRBV4-2	TRBJ2-1	CASSQGLLAFDNEQFF	TGTGCCAGCAGCCAAGGTTTACTAGCGTTCGACAATGAGCAGTTCTTC
NA	TRBD1	TRBV29-1	TRBJ1-2	CSVSTGVSNYGYTF	TGCAGCGTTTCGACAGGGGTTTCTAACTATGGCTACACCTTC
NA	TRBD1	TRBV28	TRBJ2-7	CGSKPGQSSYEQYF	TGTGGCAGCAAGCCGGGACAGAGCTCCTACGAGCAGTACTTC
NA	TRBD1	TRBV19	TRBJ1-5	CASSGRTGAVDQPQHF	TGTGCCAGTAGTGGTCGTACAGGGGCTGTCGATCAGCCCCAGCATTTT
NA	TRBD1	TRBV28	TRBJ1-2	CASTAGGQGALSYGYTF	TGTGCCAGCACCGCGGGGGGACAGGGGGCTTTAAGCTATGGCTACACCTTC
many	NA	TRBV27	TRBJ2-7	CASSRPKGGSYEQYF	TGTGCCAGCAGTCGACCTAAGGGAGGATCCTACGAGCAGTACTTC
few	NA	TRBV28	TRBJ2-7	CASIERDTYEQYF	TGTGCCAGCATTGAGCGGGACACCTACGAGCAGTACTTC
few	NA	TRBV7-2	TRBJ1-5	CASSQRGGDQPQHF	TGTGCCAGCAGCCAAAGGGGAGGCGACCAGCCCCAGCATTTT
NA	TRBD1	TRBV2	TRBJ1-2	CASKGQAVYGYTF	TGTGCCAGCAAGGGACAGGCGGTCTATGGCTACACCTTC
few	NA	TRBV7-2	TRBJ1-5	CASSSYNQPQHF	TGTGCCAGCAGCTCGTACAATCAGCCCCAGCATTTT
once	NA	TRBV14	TRBJ2-5	CASSPWGRVQETQYF	TGTGCCAGCAGCCCTTGGGGCAGGGTCCAAGAGACCCAGTACTTC